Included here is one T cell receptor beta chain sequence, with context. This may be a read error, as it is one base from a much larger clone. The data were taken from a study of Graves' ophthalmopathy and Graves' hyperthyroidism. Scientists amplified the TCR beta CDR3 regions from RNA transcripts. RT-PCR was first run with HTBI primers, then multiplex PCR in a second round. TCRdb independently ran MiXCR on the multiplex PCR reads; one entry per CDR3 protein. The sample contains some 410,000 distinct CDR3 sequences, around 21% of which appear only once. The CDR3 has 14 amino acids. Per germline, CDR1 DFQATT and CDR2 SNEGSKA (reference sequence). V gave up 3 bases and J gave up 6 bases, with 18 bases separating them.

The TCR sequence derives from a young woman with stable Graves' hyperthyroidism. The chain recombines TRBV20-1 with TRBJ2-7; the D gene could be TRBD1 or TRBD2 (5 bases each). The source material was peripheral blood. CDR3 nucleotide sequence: TGCAGTGCTAGTCCCCCCGGGACCCCTTCCGAGCAGTACTTC. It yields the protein CSASPPGTPSEQYF.